This T cell receptor (beta chain) stems from a study of vaccination and CD4 T cells after COVID-19. Indicated treatment: roughly 10-day PBMC culture with coronavirus spike peptide pools or control peptides (ViraFEST assay). Researchers used the Oncomine TCR Beta short-read assay to sequence DNA from cultured CD4+ T cells. TCRdb re-analysed the PCR reads in MiXCR, keeping a single row per CDR3 protein. Of 6,000 or so distinct CDR3 sequences listed, around two thirds are singletons. Worth noting for this clonotype: Its specificity is unknown.

V was pared by 2 bases and J by 0 bases, with 4 bases of the junction left unmatched. CDR1 and CDR2 from the germline V gene are DFQATT and SNEGSKA (reference sequence). There are 14 residues in the CDR3. The sample taken for sequencing was CD4+ T cells from blood, cultured in vitro. The chain is built from TRBV20-1 and TRBJ2-7, with 7 nucleotides matching TRBD1. This receptor was obtained from a human donor who had recovered from COVID-19. In DNA, the CDR3 is TGCAGTGCTAGAAGGACAGGAGTCTCCTACGAGCAGTACTTC. It yields the protein CSARRTGVSYEQYF.